Given below is one T cell receptor (beta chain) in context. Its antigen is not identified. Generated by immunoSEQ multiplex PCR, the TCRdb table keeps only in-frame clones and is missing some. The sample lists about 34,000 clones; 60% to 85% were seen once. These data originate in a study of a mutant IDH1 vaccine in newly diagnosed glioma. Points from the study as a whole: There were vaccine-induced immune responses in roughly 95% of the patients.

The ends lost 6 bases at V and 4 bases at J; junction bases unmatched: 7. This CDR3 spans 14 amino acids. In germline, CDR1 is SQVTM, CDR2 ANQGSEA. Regarding time point: baseline, week 1 (first vaccination visit). Treatment specified: pre-vaccination baseline after standard-of-care therapy. This TCR came from a man aged 45 to 65 with glioma. Some clones in this sample may be carry-over from other donors' samples. The material sequenced was peripheral blood mononuclear cells (PBMCs), taken from a glioma patient treated with radiotherapy, temozolomide or both. The chain uses TRBV29-1 and TRBJ1-1; 11 nucleotides match TRBD1. This CDR3 reads CSVGTGGTGTEAFF. Here the CDR3 DNA reads TGCAGCGTGGGGACAGGGGGAACTGGCACTGAAGCTTTCTTT.